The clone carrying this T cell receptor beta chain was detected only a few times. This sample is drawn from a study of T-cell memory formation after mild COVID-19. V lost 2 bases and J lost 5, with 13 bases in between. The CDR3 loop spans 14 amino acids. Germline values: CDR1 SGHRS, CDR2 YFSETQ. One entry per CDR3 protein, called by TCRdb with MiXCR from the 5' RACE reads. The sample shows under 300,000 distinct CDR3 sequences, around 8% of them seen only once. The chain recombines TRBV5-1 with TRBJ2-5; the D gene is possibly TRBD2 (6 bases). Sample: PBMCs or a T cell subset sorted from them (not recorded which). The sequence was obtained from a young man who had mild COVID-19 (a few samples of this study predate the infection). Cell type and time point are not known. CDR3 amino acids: CASSFAGSAETQYF. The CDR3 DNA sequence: TGCGCCAGCAGCTTCGCGGGGAGCGCCGAGACCCAGTACTTC.